The TCR beta chain described here comes from a study of OX40 agonist ivuxolimab in advanced cancers. Regarding the complete study: Ivuxolimab was an agonistic, fully human IgG2 monoclonal antibody directed against OX40 (CD134), a costimulatory receptor. Intravenous ivuxolimab was administered to patients every 2 weeks at six dose levels: 0.01, 0.1, 0.3, 1.5, 3 and 10 mg/kg. Among the roughly 50 dose-escalation patients, approximately 20 had hepatocellular carcinoma, roughly 15 melanoma, 9 renal cell carcinoma and 9 head and neck cancer. In the dose-escalation cohort, around 80% of patients were male, and the mean age was around 65 years with a range of roughly 23 to 79. Prior anti-PD-1, anti-PD-L1 or anti-CTLA-4 therapy was permitted, and checkpoint inhibitors had been received by 40% to 50% of dose-escalation patients. Three dose-escalation patients achieved partial responses, one with hepatocellular carcinoma and two with cutaneous melanoma. Peripheral TCRbeta sequencing was intended to test whether TCR sequence diversity was altered and clonal T-cell expansion was caused by ivuxolimab. The monotherapy dose-escalation portion (N ≈ 56 patients) of the phase I ivuxolimab trial is reported in the paper.

V and J are truncated by 0 bases and 0 bases respectively, leaving an intervening sequence of 9 bases. Reading from cysteine to phenylalanine, the CDR3 counts 16 amino acids. The only DNA kept is the CDR3, 48 bases in frame from the first base. In the germline V gene (reference sequence), CDR1 corresponds to SGHNT and CDR2 to YYREEE. The trial excluded patients who had a history of autoimmune disease or were on systemic immunosuppression. Peripheral blood for TCR sequencing was drawn from every dose cohort at baseline, at cycle 4 day 1 and at cycle 7 day 1. Samples were obtained from an open-label, multicenter, first-in-human phase I dose-escalation trial of ivuxolimab. Adults with locally advanced or metastatic melanoma, renal cell, hepatocellular, or head and neck squamous cell carcinoma were enrolled in the trial. Before TCR sequencing, CD4+ T cells and CD8+ T cells were sorted from peripheral blood as separate populations.

Worth noting for this clone: Its antigen is not yet known. Base quality data are lacking; no much larger clone is found one base away.

The study at large found these results: In the 0.1-3.0 mg/kg groups, partial responders had among the lowest normalized peripheral clonal expansion, particularly in CD8+ T cells. After ivuxolimab, CD8+ T cells had more expanded clones than CD4+ T cells on average. Low levels of normalized T-cell clonal expansion were also seen in some nonresponding patients. At doses of 0.1 to 3.0 mg/kg, clonal expansion of both CD4+ and CD8+ T cells in blood was seen between baseline and week 6. The antigen specificity of the peripheral T cells that underwent clonal expansion was not determined.

To sequence the TCRbeta CDR3 region, genomic DNA was isolated from the sorted cells. The immunoSEQ Assay was used to sequence the TCRbeta CDR3 regions. TCRdb holds this immuneACCESS table with in-frame rearrangements only. Some clones are missing; in checked studies, unresolved V genes explain under half, and the rest has no known cause. For this sample there are some 79,000 clones; approximately 88% appear just once. The ten largest account for less than 5% of the sample. This TCR was sampled from an adult with an advanced solid tumor such as melanoma, head and neck, liver or kidney cancer. The rearranged segments are TRBV5-4 and TRBJ1-4; a tentative D match to TRBD1 spans 5 bases. The sample was CD4+ or CD8+ T cells sorted from blood, taken in a trial of the OX40 agonist ivuxolimab. This receptor carries the CDR3 CASSLDQGTTNEKLFF. The nucleotide sequence is given as TGTGCCAGCAGCTTGGATCAGGGAACAACTAATGAAAAACTGTTTTTT.